This TCR beta chain derives from a study of blood T cell repertoires in COVID-19. Across the whole study: Samples came from the United States, Italy and Spain, spanning acute and convalescent COVID-19. In each case, the material was cDNA or gDNA derived from T cells, B-cell-depleted T cells, or PBMCs.

This CDR3 spans 14 amino acids. V shed 11 bases and J shed 0 bases, with 14 bases lying between them. The germline gives CDR1 SNHLY, CDR2 FYNNEI. Original processing notes: Nucleated cell number was recorded as an estimate derived from reference gene primer amplification. This table comes from immunoSEQ multiplex PCR, and its TCRdb copy is limited to in-frame clones, with some not included. Clone size and the V and J calls come from that table; the DNA yielded D and trimming. This table holds about 250,000 clones, around 83% found once. This TCR was sampled from an older man with acute or convalescent COVID-19. This sequence joins TRBV2 and TRBJ2-1; a weak D match, TRBD2 (5 bases). Input material: peripheral blood. This chain's CDR3 is CAGTGSRSYNEQFF. For the CDR3, the DNA is TGTGCCGGAACGGGGAGCCGCTCCTACAATGAGCAGTTCTTC.